The entry below gives a single T cell receptor (beta chain) sequence along with its context. This clonotype has a handful of counts. What antigen it recognizes has not been identified. No quality values exist for individual bases; no much larger clone is one base distant. The library relied on RT-PCR. The instrument was an Illumina HiSeq 2500. TCRdb applied fastp at Q25 and MiXCR to the public reads, then kept only in-frame beta chains. CDR3 protein duplicates are merged, each entry listing the most common genes and DNA. Across this sample there are about 500,000 distinct CDR3 sequences, with around 13% seen only once. Of the sample, around 13% is held by the ten largest clones. These data come from a study of response to subunit inactivated influenza vaccine (dated by TCRdb to the late 2010s). Some background on the complete study: Deep quantitative profiling of the T cell receptor repertoire was used in the study to follow responses to a trivalent subunit inactivated influenza vaccine. What the authors observed across the whole study: It was suggested by the authors that each seasonal influenza vaccination may recruit only a limited number of new T cells.

The V end loses 0 bases and the J end loses 4 bases, and a stretch of 6 bases separates them. The CDR3 sequence holds 14 residues, the cysteine and phenylalanine included. Just the 42-base CDR3 DNA is kept, in frame starting at base 1. CDR1 and CDR2, looked up from the germline V gene, are SGHTA and FQGTGA. Read against the paper, the sample's time point label means: 45 days after influenza vaccine administration. Specimen: PBMCs from blood, collected 40 to 50 days after vaccination. The V gene is TRBV7-3 and the J gene is TRBJ2-2, with no reliable assignment of the D segment. The source of this sequence is a man aged 50 to 59 who received an inactivated influenza vaccine. Donor details come from another sample of the same person, matched by shared clones. The bases are TGTGCCAGCAGCTTAACGACTTCCACCGGGGAGCTGTTTTTT. This translates into CASSLTTSTGELFF. The CDR3, completed at both ends by the reference TRBV7-3 and TRBJ2-2 genes, gives the full variable domain GAGVSQTPSNKVTEKGKYVELRCDPISGHTALYWYRQSLGQGPEFLIYFQGTGAADDSGLPNDRFFAVRPEGSVSTLKIQRTERGDSAVYLCASSLTTSTGELFFGEGSRLTVL.